This passage covers 22 T cell receptor beta chains from one sample sequenced in a study of T cell responses to AZD1222 COVID-19 vaccine. Libraries were prepared by immunoSEQ multiplex PCR; TCRdb keeps only in-frame clonotypes and omits some of them. Of more than 50,000 clones listed, 65% to 90% are singletons. The source material was peripheral blood, sampled on day 0 of AZD1222 vaccination. The receptors originated from an adult in good health.

V is TRBV28 and J is TRBJ2-3; TRBD1 is a possible D gene (6 bases). The CDR3 is 14 residues long. The V and J ends lost 4 bases and 6 bases respectively, with 14 bases between them. Germline V lookup: CDR1 MDHEN, CDR2 SYDVKM. CDR3: CASSSSGQRDTQYF. For the CDR3, the DNA is TGTGCCAGCAGTTCCTCGGGACAACGCGATACGCAGTATTTT.

This clone has just one count. The J gene is TRBJ1-6, the V gene TRBV2, with D perhaps matching TRBD1 (6 bases). Looked up from germline, CDR1 is SNHLY and CDR2 is FYNNEI. The CDR3 is made up of 18 amino acids. Trimming shortened V by 4 bases and J by 0 bases, and 16 bases separated the two germline ends. CDR3 nucleotide sequence: TGTGCCAGCAGTGGCACCGGGACACTAAGCTCCTATAATTCACCCCTCCACTTT. It encodes CASSGTGTLSSYNSPLHF.

The chain employs TRBV9 and TRBJ1-2; 7 positions agree with TRBD1. This CDR3 has 18 amino acids. V lost 0 bases and J lost 0; bases outside the gene matches: 11. Germline lookup yields CDR1 SGDLS and CDR2 YYNGEE. CDR3 sequence reads: CASSVENGTARSNYGYTF. CDR3 DNA sequence: TGTGCCAGCAGCGTAGAGAACGGGACAGCCAGATCTAACTATGGCTACACCTTC.

In DNA, the CDR3 is TGTGCCAGCAGTCCAATTAGCACAGATACGCAGTATTTT. Encoded protein: CASSPISTDTQYF. The chain is built from TRBV2 and TRBJ2-3; D is uncertain. Germline V gene data show CDR1 as SNHLY and CDR2 as FYNNEI. The V end lost 5 bases, the J end lost 0 bases, and 6 bases lay between the germline ends. The CDR3 runs 13 residues. The full variable domain, its missing parts supplied by reference TRBV2 and TRBJ2-3, is EPEVTQTPSHQVTQMGQEVILRCVPISNHLYFYWYRQILGQKVEFLVSFYNNEISEKSEIFDDQFSVERPDGSNFTLKIRSTKLEDSAMYFCASSPISTDTQYFGPGTRLTVL.

The chain couples TRBV19 to TRBJ1-1; maybe TRBD1 (5 bases). Deletions cut 7 bases from V and 5 bases from J, with 14 bases between. Per the germline V gene, CDR1 is LNHDA and CDR2 is SQIVND (reference sequence). This CDR3 is built from 13 residues. As DNA, the CDR3 is TGTGCCAGTACCCTACGACCAGGGACTGAAGCTTTCTTT. It encodes CASTLRPGTEAFF.

The chain couples TRBV6-5 to TRBJ1-1; tentative D call: TRBD1 (5 bases). CDR3 length: 15 amino acids. Germline loops: CDR1 MNHEY, CDR2 SVGAGI. V lost 2 bases to trimming and J lost 7 bases, with 17 bases between them. Here the CDR3 DNA reads TGTGCCAGCAGTTACGGTAGCGGCCCCGGGGGTGAAGCTTTCTTT. It codes for CASSYGSGPGGEAFF.

The chain's CDR3 is CASSPGPNFQYF. The CDR3 bases are TGTGCCAGCAGCCCCGGGCCTAACTTTCAGTACTTC. The chain has TRBV7-6 and TRBJ2-4; D gene ambiguous. Germline V lookup: CDR1 SGHVS, CDR2 FNYEAQ. CDR3 length: 12 amino acids. V was shortened by 5 bases and J by 11 bases, with 13 bases between the two germline ends. Based on the CDR3 plus reference TRBV7-6 and TRBJ2-4, the full variable domain is GAGVSQSPRYKVTKRGQDVALRCDPISGHVSLYWYRQALGQGPEFLTYFNYEAQQDKSGLPNDRFSAERPEGSISTLTIQRTEQRDSAMYRCASSPGPNFQYFGAGTRLSVL.

The chain has TRBV4-1 and TRBJ2-6; D is uncertain. Germline CDR1 and CDR2: MGHRA and YSYEKL. V lost 0 bases and J 0 bases, leaving 15 bases between the germline ends. This CDR3 comprises 19 residues. CDR3 sequence (DNA): TGCGCCAGCAGCCAAGATCAGGTTTTTGCCCTCTCTGGGGCCAACGTCCTGACTTTC. The encoded protein is CASSQDQVFALSGANVLTF.

This chain connects TRBV4-1 to TRBJ2-3, with 7 positions matching TRBD2. This CDR3 is built from 16 residues. After removal of 3 bases from V and 5 bases from J, the junction contained 11 bases not matched to a gene. In germline, CDR1 is MGHRA, CDR2 YSYEKL. Here the CDR3 reads CASSQWSGRAKDTQYF. CDR3 in DNA: TGCGCCAGCAGCCAGTGGAGTGGGAGGGCCAAAGATACGCAGTATTTT.

The V gene is TRBV13, the J gene TRBJ2-3; D not certain. Germline values: CDR1 PRHDT, CDR2 FYEKMQ (reference sequence). CDR3 length: 13 residues. Trimming stripped 6 bases from V and 7 bases from J, with 14 bases between. The CDR3 spells CASSSFSRHTQYF. CDR3 sequence (DNA): TGTGCCAGCAGTTCCTTTAGTCGGCATACGCAGTATTTT. Using reference TRBV13 and TRBJ2-3 for the parts outside the CDR3, the full variable domain is AAGVIQSPRHLIKEKRETATLKCYPIPRHDTVYWYQQGPGQDPQFLISFYEKMQSDKGSIPDRFSAQQFSDYHSELNMSSLELGDSALYFCASSSFSRHTQYFGPGTRLTVL.

The V gene is TRBV6-5, the J gene TRBJ1-1; D ambiguous. CDR3 length: 11 residues. Per germline, CDR1 MNHEY and CDR2 SVGAGI. V was trimmed by 8 bases and J by 1 base, leaving 5 bases between them. CDR3: CASGTNTEAFF. CDR3 bases: TGTGCCAGCGGAACGAACACTGAAGCTTTCTTT.

The table lists this clone with a count of one. This chain links TRBV12-3 or TRBV12-4 with TRBJ2-3, with no clear D. Between the trimmed V and J ends, which lost 0 bases and 5 bases, there was a span of 0 bases. The CDR3 is made up of 11 amino acids. CDR3 bases: TGTGCCAGCAGTTTAGCAGATACGCAGTATTTT. Its protein product is CASSLADTQYF.

The chain employs TRBV15 and TRBJ2-1, with a weak D call TRBD2 (5 bases). Trimming shortened V by 5 bases and J by 8 bases, and 19 bases separated the two germline ends. The CDR3 runs to 15 residues. CDR1 is LNHNV and CDR2 is YYDKDF in the germline V gene (reference sequence). In DNA form, the CDR3 reads TGTGCCACCAGCGAGGACTCAACCCTTAGGGATGAGCAGTTCTTC. Protein sequence: CATSEDSTLRDEQFF.

The chain recombines TRBV9 with TRBJ1-4; 9 bases line up with TRBD1. The CDR3 runs to 13 residues. The J segment lost 6 bases and the V segment lost 4 bases, leaving 1 base of the junction unmatched. Germline CDR1 is SGDLS and CDR2 is YYNGEE. The CDR3 coding sequence is TGTGCCAGCAGCAGGGACAGGGATGAAAAACTGTTTTTT. It codes for CASSRDRDEKLFF.

The chain has TRBV5-6 and TRBJ1-5; a possible D gene is TRBD1 (5 bases). CDR3 length: 16 residues. The germline CDR1 and CDR2 sequences are SGHDT and YYEEEE. The ends were cut back, 0 bases at V and 1 base at J, with 11 bases in the middle. The CDR3 nucleotides are TGTGCCAGCAGCTTGGGGTGGGGGTCGAGCAATCAGCCCCAGCATTTT. Its protein product is CASSLGWGSSNQPQHF.

This sequence joins TRBV6-2 or TRBV6-3 and TRBJ2-3; 8 bases line up with TRBD2. CDR1 and CDR2 from the germline V gene are MNHEY and SVGEGT. V lost 6 bases, J lost 2 bases, and 4 bases stayed unmatched. There are 14 residues in the CDR3. The CDR3 is CASSGLADTDTQYF. For the CDR3, the DNA is TGTGCCAGCAGCGGACTAGCCGACACAGATACGCAGTATTTT.

The chain combines TRBV6-5 with TRBJ1-5; no definite D call. Between the trimmed V and J ends, which lost 0 bases and 7 bases, there was a span of 7 bases. Germline CDR1 and CDR2: MNHEY and SVGAGI. The CDR3 contains 13 residues. The CDR3 loop is CASSYSSGQPQHF. CDR3 in DNA: TGTGCCAGCAGTTACTCCAGCGGACAGCCCCAGCATTTT.

This clone was seen only once. The chain couples TRBV28 to TRBJ2-3, with 7 bases that match TRBD2. The CDR3 runs 14 residues. The V gene end was trimmed by 4 bases and the J gene end by 3 bases; junction bases not matched to a gene: 4. From germline, CDR1 is MDHEN and CDR2 SYDVKM. CDR3 in DNA: TGTGCCAGCAGTTCAGGCGGGAGTACAGATACGCAGTATTTT. Encoded protein: CASSSGGSTDTQYF.

The rearrangement links TRBV12-3 or TRBV12-4 to TRBJ2-7; 8 positions match TRBD1. The CDR3 has 13 amino acids. The V gene end was trimmed by 3 bases and the J gene end by 3 bases; junction bases not matched to a gene: 1. The CDR3 is CASSFGTGYEQYV. Written as DNA, the CDR3 is TGTGCCAGCAGTTTTGGGACAGGCTACGAGCAGTACGTC.

The chain is built from TRBV28 and TRBJ1-4, with a possible D match to TRBD1 (5 bases). The CDR3 totals 14 residues. Per germline, CDR1 MDHEN and CDR2 SYDVKM. V was cut by 5 bases and J by 8 bases, with 15 bases left in between. The chain's CDR3 is CASSGTRLEEKLFF. In nucleotides, the CDR3 is TGTGCCAGCAGTGGGACCCGCCTGGAGGAAAAACTGTTTTTT.

The chain joins TRBV28 to TRBJ2-7, with D unresolved. Germline CDR1 reads MDHEN; CDR2 reads SYDVKM. The CDR3 extends over 15 amino acids. The V and J ends lost 1 base and 3 bases respectively, with 13 bases between them. In DNA form, the CDR3 reads TGTGCCAGCAGTTTATTCGGCCTCGGAGTCTACGAGCAGTACTTC. It yields the protein CASSLFGLGVYEQYF.

The chain is built from TRBV6-5 and TRBJ1-4; no definite D call. Germline CDR1 and CDR2: MNHEY and SVGAGI. CDR3 length equals 14 residues. The V end lost 6 bases, the J end lost 0 bases, and 8 bases lay between the germline ends. DNA of the CDR3: TGTGCCAGCAGAGGCCTCGCAACTAATGAAAAACTGTTTTTT. The encoded protein is CASRGLATNEKLFF.